The clone carrying this TCR beta chain appeared a few times. These data belong to a study of blood T cell repertoires in COVID-19. Whole-study context: The United States, Italy and Spain supplied acute and convalescent COVID-19 samples. The cDNA or gDNA used as material had been derived from T cells, B-cell-depleted T cells, or PBMCs.

The V and J ends lost 5 bases and 1 base respectively, with 12 bases between them. CDR3 length: 15 amino acids. Germline CDR1 and CDR2: SGHTA and FQGNSA. In the original processing: Amplification from reference gene primers served as the basis for estimated nucleated cell counts. Using immunoSEQ multiplex PCR, the repertoire was profiled, and TCRdb retains in-frame clones only, with some absent. Clonal size and the V and J genes are those of that table, whereas D and trimming came from the DNA. Of about 92,000 clones in the sample, around 86% were seen once. The source material was peripheral blood. V usage is TRBV7-2 and J usage is TRBJ1-3, with D tentatively TRBD1 (6 bases). The sequence derives from a woman of 80 years or more with active or convalescent COVID-19. The CDR3 loop reads CASSPPRGSGNTIYF. In DNA, the CDR3 is TGTGCCAGCAGCCCACCCAGGGGTTCTGGAAACACCATATATTTT.